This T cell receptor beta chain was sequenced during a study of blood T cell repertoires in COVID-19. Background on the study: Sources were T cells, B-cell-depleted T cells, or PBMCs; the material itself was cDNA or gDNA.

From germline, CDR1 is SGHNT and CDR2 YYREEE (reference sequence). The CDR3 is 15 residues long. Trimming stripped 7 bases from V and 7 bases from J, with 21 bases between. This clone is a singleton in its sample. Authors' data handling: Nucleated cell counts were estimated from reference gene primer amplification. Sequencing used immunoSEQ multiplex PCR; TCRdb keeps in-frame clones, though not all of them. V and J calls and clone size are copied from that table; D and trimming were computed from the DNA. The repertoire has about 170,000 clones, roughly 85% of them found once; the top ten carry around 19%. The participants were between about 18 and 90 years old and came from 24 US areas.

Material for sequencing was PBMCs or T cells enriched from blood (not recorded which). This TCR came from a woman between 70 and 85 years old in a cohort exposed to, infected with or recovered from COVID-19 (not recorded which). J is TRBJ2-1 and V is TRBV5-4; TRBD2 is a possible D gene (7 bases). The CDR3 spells CASGGGGLFGNEQFF. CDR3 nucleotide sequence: TGTGCCAGCGGGGGAGGGGGTCTTTTCGGAAATGAGCAGTTCTTC. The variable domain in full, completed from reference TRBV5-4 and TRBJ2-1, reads ETGVTQSPTHLIKTRGQQVTLRCSSQSGHNTVSWYQQALGQGPQFIFQYYREEENGRGNFPPRFSGLQFPNYSSELNVNALELDDSALYLCASGGGGLFGNEQFFGPGTRLTVL.